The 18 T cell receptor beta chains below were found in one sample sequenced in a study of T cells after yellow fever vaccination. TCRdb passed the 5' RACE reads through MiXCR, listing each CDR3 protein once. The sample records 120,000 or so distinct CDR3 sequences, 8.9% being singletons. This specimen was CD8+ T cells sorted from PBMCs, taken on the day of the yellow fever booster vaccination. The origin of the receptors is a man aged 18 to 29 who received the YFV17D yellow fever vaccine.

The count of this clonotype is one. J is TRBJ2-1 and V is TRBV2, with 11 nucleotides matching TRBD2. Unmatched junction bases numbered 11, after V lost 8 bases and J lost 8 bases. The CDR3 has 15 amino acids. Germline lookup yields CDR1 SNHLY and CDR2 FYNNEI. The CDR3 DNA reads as TGTGCCAGCCGTAACCTAGCGGGGGGATACGATGAGCAGTTCTTC. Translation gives CASRNLAGGYDEQFF. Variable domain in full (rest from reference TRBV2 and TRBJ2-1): EPEVTQTPSHQVTQMGQEVILRCVPISNHLYFYWYRQILGQKVEFLVSFYNNEISEKSEIFDDQFSVERPDGSNFTLKIRSTKLEDSAMYFCASRNLAGGYDEQFFGPGTRLTVL.

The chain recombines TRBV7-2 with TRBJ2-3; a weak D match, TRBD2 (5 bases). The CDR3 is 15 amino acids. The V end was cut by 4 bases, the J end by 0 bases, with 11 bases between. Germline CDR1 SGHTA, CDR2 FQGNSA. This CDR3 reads CASSSSGGSTDTQYF. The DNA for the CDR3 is TGTGCCAGCAGCTCCAGCGGCGGGAGCACAGATACGCAGTATTTT.

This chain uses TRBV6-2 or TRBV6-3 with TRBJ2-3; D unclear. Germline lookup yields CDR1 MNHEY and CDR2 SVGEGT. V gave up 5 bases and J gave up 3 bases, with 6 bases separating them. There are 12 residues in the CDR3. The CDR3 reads CASSQETDTQYF. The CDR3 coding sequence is TGTGCCAGCAGTCAAGAAACAGATACGCAGTATTTT.

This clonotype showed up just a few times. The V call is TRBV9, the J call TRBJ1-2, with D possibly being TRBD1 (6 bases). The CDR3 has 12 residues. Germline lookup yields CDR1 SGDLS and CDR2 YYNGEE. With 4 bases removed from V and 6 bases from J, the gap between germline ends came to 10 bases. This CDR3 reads CASSTTGNGYTF. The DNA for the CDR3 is TGTGCCAGCAGCACAACAGGGAATGGCTACACCTTC.

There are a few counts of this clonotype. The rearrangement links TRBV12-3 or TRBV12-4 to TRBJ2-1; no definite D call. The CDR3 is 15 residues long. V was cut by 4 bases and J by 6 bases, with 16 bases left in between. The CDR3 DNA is TGTGCCAGCAGTTCGCTGTCTAGATATCCCAATGAGCAGTTCTTC. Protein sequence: CASSSLSRYPNEQFF.

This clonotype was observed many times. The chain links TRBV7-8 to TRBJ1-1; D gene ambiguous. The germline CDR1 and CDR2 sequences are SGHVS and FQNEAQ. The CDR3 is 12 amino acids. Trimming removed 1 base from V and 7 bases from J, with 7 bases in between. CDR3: CASSLEGNEAFF. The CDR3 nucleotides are TGTGCCAGCAGCTTAGAAGGGAATGAAGCTTTCTTT. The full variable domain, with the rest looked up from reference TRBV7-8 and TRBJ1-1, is GAGVSQSPRYKVAKRGQDVALRCDPISGHVSLFWYQQALGQGPEFLTYFQNEAQLDKSGLPSDRFFAERPEGSVSTLKIQRTQQEDSAVYLCASSLEGNEAFFGQGTRLTVV.

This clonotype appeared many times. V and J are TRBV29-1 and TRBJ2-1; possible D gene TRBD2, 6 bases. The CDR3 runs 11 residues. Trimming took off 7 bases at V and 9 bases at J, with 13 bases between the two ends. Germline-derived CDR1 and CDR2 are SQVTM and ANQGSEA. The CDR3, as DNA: TGCAGCGCCAGAGTCGGGGGTGAGCAGTTCTTC. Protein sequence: CSARVGGEQFF.

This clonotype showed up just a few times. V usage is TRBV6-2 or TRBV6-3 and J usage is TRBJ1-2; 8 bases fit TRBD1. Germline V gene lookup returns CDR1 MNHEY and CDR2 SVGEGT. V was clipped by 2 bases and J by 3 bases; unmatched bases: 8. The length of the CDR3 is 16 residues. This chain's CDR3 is CASSYRGTGDYYGYTF. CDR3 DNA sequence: TGTGCCAGCAGTTACAGGGGGACAGGCGACTACTATGGCTACACCTTC.

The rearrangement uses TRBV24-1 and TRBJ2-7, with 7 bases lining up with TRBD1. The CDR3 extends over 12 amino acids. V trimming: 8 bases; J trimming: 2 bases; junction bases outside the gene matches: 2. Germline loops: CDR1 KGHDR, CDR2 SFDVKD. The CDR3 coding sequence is TGTGCCACCAACAGGGGACCCTACGAGCAGTACGTC. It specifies CATNRGPYEQYV.

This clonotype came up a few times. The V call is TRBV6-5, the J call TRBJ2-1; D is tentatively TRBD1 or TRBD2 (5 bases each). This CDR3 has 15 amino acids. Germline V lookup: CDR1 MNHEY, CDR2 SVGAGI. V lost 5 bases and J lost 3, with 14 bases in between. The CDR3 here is CASSLGTLVYNEQFF. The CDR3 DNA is TGTGCCAGCAGTCTCGGGACGCTGGTCTACAATGAGCAGTTCTTC.

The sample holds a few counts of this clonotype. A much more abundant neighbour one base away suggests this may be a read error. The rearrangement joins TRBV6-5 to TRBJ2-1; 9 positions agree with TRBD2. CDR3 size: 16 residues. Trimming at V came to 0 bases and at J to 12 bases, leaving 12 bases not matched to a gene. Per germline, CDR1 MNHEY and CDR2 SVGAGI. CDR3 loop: CASSYSGAGGALVQFF. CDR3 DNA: TGTGCCAGCAGTTACTCGGGAGCGGGGGGCGCTTTGGTGCAGTTCTTC.

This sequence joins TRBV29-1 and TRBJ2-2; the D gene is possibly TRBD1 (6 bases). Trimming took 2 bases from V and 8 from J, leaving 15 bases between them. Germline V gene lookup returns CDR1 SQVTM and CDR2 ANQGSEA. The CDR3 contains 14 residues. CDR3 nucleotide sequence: TGCAGCGTTGAACAGCCCCAGGGGTCGGGGGAGCTGTTTTTT. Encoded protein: CSVEQPQGSGELFF.

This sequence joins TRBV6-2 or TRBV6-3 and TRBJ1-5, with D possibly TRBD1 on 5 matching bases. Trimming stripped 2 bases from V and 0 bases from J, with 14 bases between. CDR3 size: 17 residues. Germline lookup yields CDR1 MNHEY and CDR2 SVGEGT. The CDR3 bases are TGTGCCAGCAGTTACCTCGGGGCGGGGAATAGCAATCAGCCCCAGCATTTT. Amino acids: CASSYLGAGNSNQPQHF.

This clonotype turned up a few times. The CDR3 protein is CASSQDNYGYTF. CDR3 DNA sequence: TGTGCCAGCAGCCAAGATAACTATGGCTACACCTTC. This chain links TRBV3-1 with TRBJ1-2; D not resolved. CDR1 is LGHDT and CDR2 is YNNKEL in the germline V gene (reference sequence). The germline V and J ends were trimmed by 0 bases and 1 base, with 0 bases remaining between them. The CDR3 runs 12 residues.

CDR3 DNA: TGTGCCAGCAGCCTTACAGGTTATTTCCAAGAGACCCAGTACTTC. It is translated as CASSLTGYFQETQYF. The chain joins TRBV9 to TRBJ2-5, with D possibly TRBD1 on 5 matching bases. The germline V gene encodes CDR1 SGDLS and CDR2 YYNGEE. Trimming pared 4 bases from V and 1 base from J, leaving 14 bases between. CDR3 size: 15 residues.

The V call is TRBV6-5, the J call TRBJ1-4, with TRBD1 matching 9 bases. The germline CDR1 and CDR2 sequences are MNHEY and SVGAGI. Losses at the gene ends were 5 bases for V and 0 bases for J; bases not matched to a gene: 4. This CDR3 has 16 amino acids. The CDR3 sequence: CASSRDRAATNEKLFF. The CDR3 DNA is TGTGCCAGCAGTCGGGACAGGGCTGCAACTAATGAAAAACTGTTTTTT.

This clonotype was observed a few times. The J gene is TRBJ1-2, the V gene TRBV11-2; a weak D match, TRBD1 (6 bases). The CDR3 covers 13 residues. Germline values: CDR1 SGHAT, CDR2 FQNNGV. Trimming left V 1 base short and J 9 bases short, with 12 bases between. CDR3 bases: TGTGCCAGCAGCTTAGCCTTTGGACAGAGCTACACCTTC. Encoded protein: CASSLAFGQSYTF.

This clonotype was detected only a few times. This CDR3 is CASNEKASSGANVLTF. The CDR3 DNA reads as TGTGCCAGCAACGAAAAAGCCAGCTCTGGGGCCAACGTCCTGACTTTC. The gene calls are TRBV7-6 and TRBJ2-6; D gene ambiguous. CDR1 and CDR2 from the germline V gene are SGHVS and FNYEAQ. This CDR3 has 16 residues. V was shortened by 7 bases and J by 0 bases, with 13 bases between the two germline ends.